Presented here are 5 T cell receptor beta chains from one specimen sequenced in a study of blood T cell repertoires in COVID-19. The data were produced by immunoSEQ multiplex PCR, yet TCRdb's version contains in-frame clones alone and is incomplete. The sample carries roughly 160,000 clones, roughly 83% recorded once. Material: PBMCs or T cells enriched from blood (not recorded which). Source of these receptors: a woman aged 55 to 70 who had recovered from COVID-19.

The CDR3 loop reads CASSLRTAGTDTQYF. The CDR3 DNA reads as TGTGCCAGCAGCTTACGGACAGCGGGCACAGATACGCAGTATTTT. The rearrangement uses TRBV13 and TRBJ2-3; D may be TRBD1 (6 bases). This CDR3 is built from 15 residues. Germline CDR1 PRHDT, CDR2 FYEKMQ (reference sequence). Trimming took off 2 bases at V and 1 base at J, with 10 bases between the two ends.

This clone was found once. V and J are TRBV18 and TRBJ2-2; possibly TRBD1 for D (6 bases). The V end lost 6 bases, the J end lost 4 bases, and 15 bases lay between the germline ends. This CDR3 contains 15 residues. From germline, CDR1 is KGHSH and CDR2 LQKENI. CDR3 in amino acids: CASSQTDRITGELFF. Here the CDR3 DNA reads TGTGCCAGCTCCCAAACCGACAGGATCACCGGGGAGCTGTTTTTT.

This clone came up once. The chain is built from TRBV28 and TRBJ1-2; D is ambiguous. The CDR3 contains 14 residues. The V gene's germline CDR1 is MDHEN and CDR2 SYDVKM. The V end was cut by 5 bases, the J end by 7 bases, with 17 bases between. The CDR3 region has the DNA TGTGCCAGCAGTGGAGAGCCGACGGTTTCTGGCTACACCTTC. This sequence encodes CASSGEPTVSGYTF.

The rearrangement uses TRBV7-9 and TRBJ2-3, with TRBD1 matching over 9 bases. The CDR3 has 14 amino acids. The germline V gene has CDR1 SEHNR and CDR2 FQNEAQ (reference sequence). The V segment lost 5 bases and the J segment 6 bases; nucleotides outside the gene matches: 6. CDR3 sequence reads: CASSLGQGADTQYF. In DNA form, the CDR3 reads TGTGCCAGCAGCCTGGGACAGGGTGCCGATACGCAGTATTTT.

This clone showed up just once. The chain is built from TRBV10-3 and TRBJ1-5; the D gene is possibly TRBD1 (5 bases). Germline lookup yields CDR1 ENHRY and CDR2 SYGVKD. This CDR3 region has 15 residues. V was clipped by 2 bases and J by 2 bases, with 10 bases between them. CDR3 amino acids: CAISEGAVGNQPQHF. The CDR3 region has the DNA TGTGCCATCAGTGAGGGGGCAGTTGGCAATCAGCCCCAGCATTTT.